The 26 T cell receptor beta chains below were found in one sample sequenced in a study of blood T cell repertoires in COVID-19. Produced via immunoSEQ multiplex PCR; TCRdb's table is partial and in-frame only. The sample holds roughly 62,000 clones; approximately 84% are singletons and the top ten take about 25%. Input material: peripheral blood. These receptors were obtained from a human donor in a cohort sampled during active COVID-19.

This clone was observed a handful of times. The chain uses TRBV28 and TRBJ1-2; D is unclear. V was cut by 4 bases and J by 5 bases, with 8 bases left in between. Germline V CDR1 and CDR2: MDHEN, SYDVKM. The CDR3 sequence is 12 residues long. The CDR3 spells CASSSPVYGYTF. CDR3 bases: TGTGCCAGCAGTTCCCCGGTGTATGGCTACACCTTC.

In nucleotides, the CDR3 is TGTGCCAGTAGTATAGACCCGGGTGTCCCAAAACTGTTTTTT. Amino acids: CASSIDPGVPKLFF. The chain uses TRBV19 and TRBJ1-4; unclear D gene. The V gene's germline CDR1 is LNHDA and CDR2 SQIVND (reference sequence). The CDR3 covers 14 residues. V shed 0 bases and J shed 10 bases, with 12 bases lying between them.

The V call is TRBV7-9, the J call TRBJ2-1, with TRBD1 as a possible D gene (6 bases). The CDR3 consists of 13 residues. Trimming took 5 bases from V and 8 from J, leaving 13 bases between them. Germline V gene lookup returns CDR1 SEHNR and CDR2 FQNEAQ (reference sequence). CDR3 region: CASSIQGGYEQFF. CDR3 nucleotide sequence: TGTGCCAGCAGCATACAGGGTGGGTATGAGCAGTTCTTC. Complete variable domain (other parts from reference TRBV7-9 and TRBJ2-1): DTGVSQNPRHKITKRGQNVTFRCDPISEHNRLYWYRQTLGQGPEFLTYFQNEAQLEKSRLLSDRFSAERPKGSFSTLEIQRTEQGDSAMYLCASSIQGGYEQFFGPGTRLTVL.

This chain links TRBV7-2 with TRBJ2-2, with 11 bases fitting TRBD2. The germline CDR1 and CDR2 sequences are SGHTA and FQGNSA. This CDR3 spans 16 amino acids. Germline trimming cut 4 bases from V and 2 bases from J; bases unmatched to any gene: 3. The CDR3 bases are TGTGCCAGCAGCTCACTAGCGGGGGTCAACACCGGGGAGCTGTTTTTT. Protein: CASSSLAGVNTGELFF.

V and J are TRBV7-2 and TRBJ2-5, with D possibly TRBD2 on 6 matching bases. CDR3 length equals 14 residues. V lost 3 bases to trimming and J lost 2 bases, with 10 bases between them. Germline CDR1 SGHTA, CDR2 FQGNSA. The CDR3 region has the DNA TGTGCCAGCAGCTTCCCCCGGGGGCAAGAGACCCAGTACTTC. It translates to CASSFPRGQETQYF.

The J gene is TRBJ2-1, the V gene TRBV30, with TRBD2 matching 13 bases. The length of the CDR3 is 15 residues. J lost 8 bases, V lost 2 bases, and 6 bases had no gene match. Germline CDR1 and CDR2: GTSNPN and SVGIG (reference sequence). The CDR3 DNA reads as TGTGCCTGGAGTTCAGGACTAGCGGGAGACGATGAGCAGTTCTTC. Its translation: CAWSSGLAGDDEQFF. Using reference TRBV30 and TRBJ2-1 for the parts outside the CDR3, the full variable domain is SQTIHQWPATLVQPVGSPLSLECTVEGTSNPNLYWYRQAAGRGLQLLFYSVGIGQISSEVPQNLSASRPQDRQFILSSKKLLLSDSGFYLCAWSSGLAGDDEQFFGPGTRLTVL.

This chain uses TRBV15 with TRBJ1-4, with D hard to call. The germline gives CDR1 LNHNV, CDR2 YYDKDF (reference sequence). This CDR3 has 15 amino acids. V was pared by 5 bases and J by 3 bases, with 13 bases between. The CDR3 spells CATSHRGPANEKLFF. CDR3 DNA: TGTGCCACCAGCCATCGAGGGCCCGCTAATGAAAAACTGTTTTTT. Together with reference TRBV15 and TRBJ1-4, the CDR3 gives the full variable domain: DAMVIQNPRYQVTQFGKPVTLSCSQTLNHNVMYWYQQKSSQAPKLLFHYYDKDFNNEADTPDNFQSRRPNTSFCFLDIRSPGLGDTAMYLCATSHRGPANEKLFFGSGTQLSVL.

This clone occurred a few times. The chain employs TRBV4-3 and TRBJ1-1, with D unclear. The V end lost 0 bases, the J end lost 4 bases, and 6 bases lay between the germline ends. The CDR3 loop spans 13 amino acids. Germline V gene lookup returns CDR1 LGHNA and CDR2 YSLEER. The CDR3 sequence: CASSQEEGTEAFF. DNA of the CDR3: TGCGCCAGCAGCCAAGAGGAGGGCACTGAAGCTTTCTTT.

This clone has just one count. This chain uses TRBV18 with TRBJ2-1, with a tentative D call TRBD2 (5 bases). Germline values: CDR1 KGHSH, CDR2 LQKENI. The CDR3 length is 16 residues. V lost 1 base and J lost 2, with 12 bases in between. The CDR3 is CASSPRGASTYNEQFF. The CDR3 coding sequence is TGTGCCAGCTCACCACGGGGAGCTTCAACCTACAATGAGCAGTTCTTC.

This clone showed up just once. V gene TRBV30 combines with J gene TRBJ2-4, with a weak D call TRBD1 (6 bases). The CDR3 contains 14 residues. Trimming took off 0 bases at V and 6 bases at J, with 12 bases between the two ends. CDR1 and CDR2 from the germline V gene are GTSNPN and SVGIG (reference sequence). The CDR3, as DNA: TGTGCCTGGAGTGTAGATTCAGGGGTAAACATTCAGTACTTC. This encodes CAWSVDSGVNIQYF.

The chain carries TRBV28 and TRBJ1-1; the D gene is possibly TRBD1 (6 bases). Between the trimmed V and J ends, which lost 10 bases and 3 bases, there was a span of 12 bases. The germline V gene encodes CDR1 MDHEN and CDR2 SYDVKM. This CDR3 spans 12 amino acids. CDR3 sequence reads: CATGGLDTEAFF. The CDR3 nucleotides read TGTGCCACGGGGGGGCTTGACACTGAAGCTTTCTTT.

The V and J genes are TRBV5-6 and TRBJ2-1; D possibly corresponds to TRBD2 (6 bases). Germline V CDR1 and CDR2: SGHDT, YYEEEE. The CDR3 is made up of 14 amino acids. V was trimmed by 4 bases and J by 7 bases, leaving 15 bases between them. The CDR3 here is CASSRAASENEQFF. In DNA form, the CDR3 reads TGTGCCAGCAGCCGGGCGGCTAGCGAGAATGAGCAGTTCTTC.

The chain links TRBV12-3 or TRBV12-4 to TRBJ2-3, with D perhaps TRBD2 (5 bases). Deletions cut 5 bases from V and 7 bases from J, with 13 bases between. This CDR3 contains 13 residues. The CDR3 DNA is TGTGCCAGCAGTCCTCCCGGGGTAAATACGCAGTATTTT. It codes for CASSPPGVNTQYF.

This clone was detected only once. The rearrangement joins TRBV5-1 to TRBJ2-2; D not resolved. Germline V lookup: CDR1 SGHRS, CDR2 YFSETQ. V gave up 0 bases and J gave up 2 bases, with 5 bases separating them. This CDR3 has 14 amino acids. The CDR3 reads CASSLVLNTGELFF. The CDR3 DNA reads as TGCGCCAGCAGCTTGGTCCTAAACACCGGGGAGCTGTTTTTT.

Here the CDR3 reads CSASQHQETQYF. CDR3 nucleotides: TGCAGTGCTAGTCAACATCAAGAGACCCAGTACTTC. The chain carries TRBV20-1 and TRBJ2-5, with D hard to call. The CDR3 totals 12 residues. The germline CDR1 and CDR2 sequences are DFQATT and SNEGSKA (reference sequence). The V end lost 3 bases, the J end lost 2 bases, and 7 bases lay between the germline ends.

J is TRBJ2-5 and V is TRBV11-2; 8 bases are a match to TRBD2. Germline lookup yields CDR1 SGHAT and CDR2 FQNNGV. J lost 5 bases, V lost 0 bases, and 8 bases had no gene match. The CDR3 consists of 16 residues. Written as DNA, the CDR3 is TGTGCCAGCAGCTTAGATCTAAGCGGGGGAGGGGAGACCCAGTACTTC. This codes for CASSLDLSGGGETQYF. Based on the CDR3 plus reference TRBV11-2 and TRBJ2-5, the full variable domain is EAGVAQSPRYKIIEKRQSVAFWCNPISGHATLYWYQQILGQGPKLLIQFQNNGVVDDSQLPKDRFSAERLKGVDSTLKIQPAKLEDSAVYLCASSLDLSGGGETQYFGPGTRLLVL.

The rearrangement uses TRBV7-9 and TRBJ2-1, with 7 bases that match TRBD2. This CDR3 has 15 amino acids. Germline assignment: CDR1 SEHNR and CDR2 FQNEAQ (reference sequence). J lost 15 bases, V lost 1 base, and 15 bases had no gene match. The chain's CDR3 is CASSLDGRSIVTRFF. CDR3 sequence (DNA): TGTGCCAGCAGCTTAGACGGGAGGTCTATTGTGACGCGGTTCTTC.

The V call is TRBV9, the J call TRBJ1-2, with D uncertain. V lost 3 bases to trimming and J lost 2 bases, with 8 bases between them. Germline assignment: CDR1 SGDLS and CDR2 YYNGEE. The CDR3 is 13 amino acids. The CDR3, as DNA: TGTGCCAGCAGCGCGGCGGCAAACTATGGCTACACCTTC. It codes for CASSAAANYGYTF.

This sequence joins TRBV4-3 and TRBJ1-4; no reliable D call. V was trimmed by 0 bases and J by 10 bases, leaving 12 bases between them. This CDR3 is built from 14 residues. Germline-derived CDR1 and CDR2 are LGHNA and YSLEER. The CDR3 is CASSQDWQVGKLFF. The CDR3 bases are TGCGCCAGCAGCCAAGATTGGCAGGTCGGAAAACTGTTTTTT.

The rearrangement joins TRBV9 to TRBJ1-2, with D uncertain. The germline V gene encodes CDR1 SGDLS and CDR2 YYNGEE. V lost 4 bases and J 4 bases, leaving 20 bases between the germline ends. CDR3 length: 16 amino acids. CDR3 coding DNA: TGTGCCAGCAGCCCCTTAGGAGGCAGGACGCCCTATGGCTACACCTTC. It is translated as CASSPLGGRTPYGYTF.

This clone was seen more than once but under ten times. The chain employs TRBV7-9 and TRBJ2-3; D might be TRBD2 (7 bases). V gave up 4 bases and J gave up 6 bases, with 14 bases separating them. In germline, CDR1 is SEHNR, CDR2 FQNEAQ (reference sequence). The CDR3 is 14 amino acids. The CDR3 loop is CASSWGGTADTQYF. The DNA for the CDR3 is TGTGCCAGCAGCTGGGGGGGCACGGCGGATACGCAGTATTTT.

V usage is TRBV18 and J usage is TRBJ1-2; 9 nucleotides agree with TRBD1. V was clipped by 0 bases and J by 4 bases; unmatched bases: 6. CDR3 length: 16 residues. The germline V gene encodes CDR1 KGHSH and CDR2 LQKENI. In DNA form, the CDR3 reads TGTGCCAGCTCACCACCCGCGACAGGGGGATCCTATGGCTACACCTTC. This codes for CASSPPATGGSYGYTF.

The V and J genes are TRBV29-1 and TRBJ1-6, with 9 bases aligning to TRBD1. This CDR3 has 14 amino acids. Germline CDR1 SQVTM, CDR2 ANQGSEA. V lost 3 bases and J lost 9; bases outside the gene matches: 6. The CDR3 DNA reads as TGCAGCGTTGACTCGACAGGGGGTAGTTCACCCCTCCACTTT. Its protein product is CSVDSTGGSSPLHF.

The chain recombines TRBV23-1 with TRBJ2-1; D is possibly TRBD1 (5 bases). TRBV23-1 is flagged as an ORF with uncertain function. The ends were cut back, 0 bases at V and 9 bases at J, with 12 bases in the middle. This CDR3 has 14 amino acids. The CDR3 region has the DNA TGCGCCAGCAGTCAATCGTTGGAAAGGGGTGAGCAGTTCTTC. Amino acids: CASSQSLERGEQFF.

The chain links TRBV30 to TRBJ1-5, with D tentatively TRBD1 (6 bases). Germline assignment: CDR1 GTSNPN and CDR2 SVGIG (reference sequence). The V end lost 2 bases, the J end lost 6 bases, and 17 bases lay between the germline ends. The CDR3 extends over 15 amino acids. CDR3 nucleotide sequence: TGTGCCTGGAGTTTTTCTCCCACAGGGTCTCAGCCCCAGCATTTT. Translating gives CAWSFSPTGSQPQHF.

The chain links TRBV5-1 to TRBJ2-1; tentatively, D is TRBD2 (6 bases). Germline V gene lookup returns CDR1 SGHRS and CDR2 YFSETQ. Trimming removed 2 bases at V and 8 bases at J, with 11 bases between. This CDR3 has 13 residues. The CDR3 DNA follows: TGCGCCAGCAGCTTCGTACAGCGGGATGAGCAGTTCTTC. This gives the protein CASSFVQRDEQFF.